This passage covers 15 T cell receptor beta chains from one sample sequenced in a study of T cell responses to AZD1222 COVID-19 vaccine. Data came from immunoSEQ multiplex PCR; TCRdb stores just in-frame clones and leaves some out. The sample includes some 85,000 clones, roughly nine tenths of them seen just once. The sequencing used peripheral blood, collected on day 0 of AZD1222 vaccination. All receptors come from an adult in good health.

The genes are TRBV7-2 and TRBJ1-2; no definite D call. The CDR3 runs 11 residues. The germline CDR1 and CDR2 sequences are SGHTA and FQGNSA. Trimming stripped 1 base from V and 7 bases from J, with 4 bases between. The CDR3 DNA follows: TGTGCCAGCAGCTTAGATAGTGGCTACACCTTC. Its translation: CASSLDSGYTF.

The CDR3 DNA reads TGCAGCGGGACGACCGGGCCCTATGGCTACACCTTC. Translating it yields CSGTTGPYGYTF. The chain uses TRBV29-1 and TRBJ1-2; D remains ambiguous. Trimming removed 7 bases from V and 4 bases from J, with 13 bases in between. Germline V lookup: CDR1 SQVTM, CDR2 ANQGSEA. This CDR3 has 12 residues.

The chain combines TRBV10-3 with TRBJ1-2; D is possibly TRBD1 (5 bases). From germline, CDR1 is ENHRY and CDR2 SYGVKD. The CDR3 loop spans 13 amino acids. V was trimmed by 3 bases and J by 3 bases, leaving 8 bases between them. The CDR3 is CAISDRGHYGYTF. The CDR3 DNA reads TGTGCCATCAGTGACCGGGGACACTATGGCTACACCTTC.

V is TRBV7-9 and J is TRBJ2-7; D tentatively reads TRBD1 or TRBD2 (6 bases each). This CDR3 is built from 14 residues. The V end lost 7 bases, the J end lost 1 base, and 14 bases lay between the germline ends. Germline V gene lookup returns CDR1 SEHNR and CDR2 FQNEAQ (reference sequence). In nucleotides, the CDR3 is TGTGCCAGCACCTCTGAGGGGGGTTCCTACGAGCAGTACTTC. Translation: CASTSEGGSYEQYF.

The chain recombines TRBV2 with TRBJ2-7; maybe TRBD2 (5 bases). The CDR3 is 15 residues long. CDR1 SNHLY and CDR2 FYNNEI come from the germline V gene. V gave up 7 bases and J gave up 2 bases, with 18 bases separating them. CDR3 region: CASIDPRPTTYEQYF. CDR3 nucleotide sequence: TGTGCCAGCATAGATCCCAGACCGACTACCTACGAGCAGTACTTC.

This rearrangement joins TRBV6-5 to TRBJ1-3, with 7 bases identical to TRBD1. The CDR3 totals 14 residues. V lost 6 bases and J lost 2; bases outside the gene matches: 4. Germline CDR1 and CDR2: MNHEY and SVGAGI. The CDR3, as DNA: TGTGCCAGCAGCCTCGGACAGGCTGGAAACACCATATATTTT. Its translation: CASSLGQAGNTIYF.

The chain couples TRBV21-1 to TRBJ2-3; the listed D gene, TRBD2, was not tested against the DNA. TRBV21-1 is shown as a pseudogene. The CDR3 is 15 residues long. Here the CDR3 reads CASASPRGGGGTQYF. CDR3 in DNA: TGTGCCAGCGCCTCACCCCGGGGCGGGGGAGGTACGCAGTATTTT.

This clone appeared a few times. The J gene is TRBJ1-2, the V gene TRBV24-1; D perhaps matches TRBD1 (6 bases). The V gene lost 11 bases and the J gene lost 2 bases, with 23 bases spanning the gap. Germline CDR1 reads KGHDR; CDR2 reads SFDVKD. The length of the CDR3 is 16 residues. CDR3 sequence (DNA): TGTGCCAAGCCGTCCGGGACACAAAAGGGGAACTATGGCTACACCTTC. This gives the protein CAKPSGTQKGNYGYTF.

The CDR3 region is CASSPNRLGAGANVLTF. CDR3 bases: TGCGCCAGCAGCCCCAACCGGTTGGGCGCTGGGGCCAACGTCCTGACTTTC. The V and J genes are TRBV5-1 and TRBJ2-6; the D is unclear. This CDR3 spans 17 amino acids. In germline, CDR1 is SGHRS, CDR2 YFSETQ. V shed 4 bases and J shed 2 bases, with 16 bases lying between them.

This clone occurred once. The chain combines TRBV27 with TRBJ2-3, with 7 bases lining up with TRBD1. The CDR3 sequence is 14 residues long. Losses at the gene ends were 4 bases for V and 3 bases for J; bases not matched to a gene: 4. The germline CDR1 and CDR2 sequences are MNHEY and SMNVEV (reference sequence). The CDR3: CASSYRGETDTQYF. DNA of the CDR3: TGTGCCAGCAGTTACAGGGGAGAAACAGATACGCAGTATTTT.

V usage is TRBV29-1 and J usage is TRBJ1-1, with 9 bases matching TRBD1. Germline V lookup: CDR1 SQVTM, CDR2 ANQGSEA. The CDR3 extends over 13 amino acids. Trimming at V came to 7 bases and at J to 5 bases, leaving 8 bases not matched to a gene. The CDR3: CSGGTGPGTEAFF. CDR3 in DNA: TGCAGCGGCGGGACAGGGCCTGGGACTGAAGCTTTCTTT.

The CDR3 nucleotides read TGTGCCATCAAGGTAGGGGACCTTGAAGCTTTCTTT. Translation gives CAIKVGDLEAFF. This sequence joins TRBV19 and TRBJ1-1; maybe TRBD1 (5 bases). This CDR3 spans 12 amino acids. V lost 10 bases and J 7 bases, leaving 16 bases between the germline ends. Per the germline V gene, CDR1 is LNHDA and CDR2 is SQIVND (reference sequence). The full variable domain, rest sourced from reference TRBV19 and TRBJ1-1, is DGGITQSPKYLFRKEGQNVTLSCEQNLNHDAMYWYRQDPGQGLRLIYYSQIVNDFQKGDIAEGYSVSREKKESFPLTVTSAQKNPTAFYLCAIKVGDLEAFFGQGTRLTVV.

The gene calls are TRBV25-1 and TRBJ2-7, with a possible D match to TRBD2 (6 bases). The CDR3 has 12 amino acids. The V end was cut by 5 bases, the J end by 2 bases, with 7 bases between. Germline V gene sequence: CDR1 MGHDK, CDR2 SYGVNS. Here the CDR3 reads CASSPGAYEQYF. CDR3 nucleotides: TGTGCCAGCAGTCCGGGAGCCTACGAGCAGTACTTC.

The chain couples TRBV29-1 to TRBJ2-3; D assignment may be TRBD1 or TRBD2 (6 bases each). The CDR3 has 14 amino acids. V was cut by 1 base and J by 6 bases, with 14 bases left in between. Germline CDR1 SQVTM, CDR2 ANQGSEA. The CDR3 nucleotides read TGCAGCGTTGAAGGCCGAAGAGGGGGGGATACGCAGTATTTT. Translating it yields CSVEGRRGGDTQYF.

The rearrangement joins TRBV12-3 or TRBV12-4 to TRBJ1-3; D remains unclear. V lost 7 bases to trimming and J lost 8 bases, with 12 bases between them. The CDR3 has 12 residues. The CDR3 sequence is CASTRGLDTIYF. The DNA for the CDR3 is TGTGCCAGCACCCGCGGCCTGGACACCATATATTTT.